The 2 T cell receptor beta chains listed next were all sequenced from one sample in a study of T cell responses to AZD1222 COVID-19 vaccine. TCRdb's table, derived via immunoSEQ multiplex PCR, lists solely in-frame clones and lacks some. Here the sample spans 75,000 to 100,000 clones, roughly 88% being singletons. The material sequenced was peripheral blood, taken on day 0 of AZD1222 vaccination. These receptors all stem from an adult in good health.

The V and J genes are TRBV24-1 and TRBJ1-2; a weak D match, TRBD1 (6 bases). This CDR3 comprises 12 residues. Trimming pared 9 bases from V and 3 bases from J, leaving 10 bases between. Germline V gene data show CDR1 as KGHDR and CDR2 as SFDVKD. The CDR3 is CATGGGHYGYTF. DNA for the CDR3: TGTGCCACCGGGGGCGGGCACTATGGCTACACCTTC.

The chain carries TRBV5-4 and TRBJ1-2; 12 nucleotides match TRBD1. The CDR3 is made up of 14 amino acids. Germline-derived CDR1 and CDR2 are SGHNT and YYREEE (reference sequence). V shed 4 bases and J 7 bases; nucleotides not matched to a gene: 5. CDR3: CASSRGQGAFGYTF. The CDR3 nucleotides read TGTGCCAGCAGCCGGGGACAGGGGGCGTTTGGCTACACCTTC.